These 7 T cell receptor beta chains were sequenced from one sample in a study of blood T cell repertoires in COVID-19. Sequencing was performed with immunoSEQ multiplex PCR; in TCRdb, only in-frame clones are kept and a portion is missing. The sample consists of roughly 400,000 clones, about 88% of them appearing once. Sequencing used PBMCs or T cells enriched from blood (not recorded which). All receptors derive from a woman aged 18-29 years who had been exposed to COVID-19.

The CDR3, as DNA: TGTGCCAGCAGCATATTAGTGGGACAGGGGAGCTCTGGAAACACCATATATTTT. It specifies CASSILVGQGSSGNTIYF. The chain has TRBV28 and TRBJ1-3; the match to TRBD1 covers 10 bases. The length of the CDR3 is 18 residues. V was clipped by 6 bases and J by 0 bases; unmatched bases: 11. Germline assignment: CDR1 MDHEN and CDR2 SYDVKM.

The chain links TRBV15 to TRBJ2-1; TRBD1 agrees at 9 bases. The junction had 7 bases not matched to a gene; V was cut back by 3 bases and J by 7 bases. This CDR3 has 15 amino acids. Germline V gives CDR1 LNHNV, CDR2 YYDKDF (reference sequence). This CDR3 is CATSRGEDRGNEQFF. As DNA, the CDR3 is TGTGCCACCAGCAGGGGGGAGGACAGGGGAAATGAGCAGTTCTTC.

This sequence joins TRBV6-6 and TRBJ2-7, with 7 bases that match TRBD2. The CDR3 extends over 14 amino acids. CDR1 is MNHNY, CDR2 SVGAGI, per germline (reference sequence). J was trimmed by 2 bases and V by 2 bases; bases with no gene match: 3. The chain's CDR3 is CASSYGGVTYEQYF. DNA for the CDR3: TGTGCCAGCAGTTACGGGGGGGTTACCTACGAGCAGTACTTC.

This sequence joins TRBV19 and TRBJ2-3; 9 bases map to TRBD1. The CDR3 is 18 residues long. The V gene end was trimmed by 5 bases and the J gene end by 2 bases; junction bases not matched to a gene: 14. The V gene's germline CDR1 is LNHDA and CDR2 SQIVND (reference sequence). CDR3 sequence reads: CASSPGTGSPSPTDTQYF. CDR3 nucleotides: TGTGCCAGTAGTCCGGGGACAGGGAGTCCATCCCCCACAGATACGCAGTATTTT. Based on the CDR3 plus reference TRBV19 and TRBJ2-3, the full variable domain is DGGITQSPKYLFRKEGQNVTLSCEQNLNHDAMYWYRQDPGQGLRLIYYSQIVNDFQKGDIAEGYSVSREKKESFPLTVTSAQKNPTAFYLCASSPGTGSPSPTDTQYFGPGTRLTVL.

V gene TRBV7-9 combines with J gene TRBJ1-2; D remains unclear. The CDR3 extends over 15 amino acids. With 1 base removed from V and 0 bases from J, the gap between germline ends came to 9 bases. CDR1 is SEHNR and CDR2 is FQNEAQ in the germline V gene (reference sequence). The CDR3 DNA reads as TGTGCCAGCAGCTTAGTAGACATAGCTAACTATGGCTACACCTTC. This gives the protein CASSLVDIANYGYTF.

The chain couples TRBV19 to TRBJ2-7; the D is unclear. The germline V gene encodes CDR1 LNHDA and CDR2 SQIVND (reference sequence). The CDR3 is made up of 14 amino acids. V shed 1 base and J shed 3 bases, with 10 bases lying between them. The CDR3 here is CASSIGYTYYEQYF. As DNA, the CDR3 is TGTGCCAGTAGTATAGGATACACATACTACGAGCAGTACTTC.

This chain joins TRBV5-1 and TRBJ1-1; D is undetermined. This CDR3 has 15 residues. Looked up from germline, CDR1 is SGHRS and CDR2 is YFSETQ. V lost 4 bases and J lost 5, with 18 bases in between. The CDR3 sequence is CASSGDGVAGTEAFF. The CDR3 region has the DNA TGCGCCAGCAGCGGCGACGGGGTGGCCGGGACTGAAGCTTTCTTT.